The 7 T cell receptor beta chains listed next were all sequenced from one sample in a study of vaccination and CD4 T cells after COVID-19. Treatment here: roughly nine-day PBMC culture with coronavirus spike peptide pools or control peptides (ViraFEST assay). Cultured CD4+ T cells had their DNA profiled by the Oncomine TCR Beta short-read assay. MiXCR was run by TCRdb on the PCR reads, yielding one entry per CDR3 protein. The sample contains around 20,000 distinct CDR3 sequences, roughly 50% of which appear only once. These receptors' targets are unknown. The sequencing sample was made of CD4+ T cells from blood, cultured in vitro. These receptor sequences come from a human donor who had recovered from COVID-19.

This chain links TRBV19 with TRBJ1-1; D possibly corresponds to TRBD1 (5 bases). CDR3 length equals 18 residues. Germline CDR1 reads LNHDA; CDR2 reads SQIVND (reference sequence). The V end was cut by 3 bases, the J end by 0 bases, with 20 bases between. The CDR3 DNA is TGTGCCAGTAGTATGGGCCAGCGACAGCCTTTAATGAACACTGAAGCTTTCTTT. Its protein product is CASSMGQRQPLMNTEAFF.

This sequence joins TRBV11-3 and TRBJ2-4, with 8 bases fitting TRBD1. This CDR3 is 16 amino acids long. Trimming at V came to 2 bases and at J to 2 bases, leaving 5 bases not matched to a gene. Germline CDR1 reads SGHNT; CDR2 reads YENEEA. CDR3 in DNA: TGTGCCAGCAGCTTAAAGGACAGGGTGACCAAAAACATTCAGTACTTC. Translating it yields CASSLKDRVTKNIQYF.

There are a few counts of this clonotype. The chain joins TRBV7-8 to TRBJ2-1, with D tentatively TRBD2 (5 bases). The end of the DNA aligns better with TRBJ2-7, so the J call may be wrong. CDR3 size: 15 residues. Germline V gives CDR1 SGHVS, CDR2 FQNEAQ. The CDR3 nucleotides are TGTGCCAGCAGCTACCGCTGGAGCGGACTTTACGAGCAGTACTTC. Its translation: CASSYRWSGLYEQYF.

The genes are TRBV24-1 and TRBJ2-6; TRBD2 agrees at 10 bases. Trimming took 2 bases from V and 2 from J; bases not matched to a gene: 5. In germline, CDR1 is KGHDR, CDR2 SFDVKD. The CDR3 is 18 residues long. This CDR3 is CATSDSGLAGAGANVLTF. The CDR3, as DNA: TGTGCCACCAGTGATTCCGGGCTAGCGGGAGCTGGGGCCAACGTCCTGACTTTC.

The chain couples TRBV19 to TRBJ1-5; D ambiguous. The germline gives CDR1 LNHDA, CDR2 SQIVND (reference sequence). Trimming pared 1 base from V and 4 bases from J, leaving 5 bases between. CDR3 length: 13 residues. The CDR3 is CASSIGGNQPQHF. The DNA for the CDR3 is TGTGCCAGTAGTATAGGAGGGAATCAGCCCCAGCATTTT.

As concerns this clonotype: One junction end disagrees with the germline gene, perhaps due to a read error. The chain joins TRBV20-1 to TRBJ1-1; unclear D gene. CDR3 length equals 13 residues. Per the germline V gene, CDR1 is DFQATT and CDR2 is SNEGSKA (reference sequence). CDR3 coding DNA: TGCAGTGCCAAACCCCCCTCTTCCACTGGAGCTTTCTTT. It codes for CSAKPPSSTGAFF.

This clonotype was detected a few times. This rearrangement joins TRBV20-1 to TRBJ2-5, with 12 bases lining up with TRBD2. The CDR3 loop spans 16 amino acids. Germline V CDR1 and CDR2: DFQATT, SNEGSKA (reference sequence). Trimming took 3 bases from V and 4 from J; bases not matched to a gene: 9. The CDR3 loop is CSASTSGRFRGETQYF. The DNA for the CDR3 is TGCAGTGCTAGTACTAGCGGGAGGTTTCGCGGAGAGACCCAGTACTTC.